One sample yielded the 14 T cell receptor beta chains listed below, sequenced in a study of shared clonotypes between healthy human individuals. TCRdb's table, derived via immunoSEQ multiplex PCR, lists solely in-frame clones and lacks some. The table has some 1.5 million clones, more than 95% seen once. Material: naive CD4+ T cells sorted from blood. Regarding subset: CD45RA+ positively selected. The receptor set was obtained from a man aged 25-45 years in good health.

The genes are TRBV28 and TRBJ2-5; the match to TRBD2 covers 9 bases. Per germline, CDR1 MDHEN and CDR2 SYDVKM. V lost 11 bases to trimming and J lost 2 bases; unmatched junction nucleotides: 9. This CDR3 is 14 amino acids long. The CDR3 spells CASGASGAQETQYF. The CDR3 coding sequence is TGTGCCTCTGGGGCTAGCGGGGCACAAGAGACCCAGTACTTC.

The V call is TRBV5-1, the J call TRBJ2-7; possible D gene TRBD2, 6 bases. CDR1 and CDR2 from the germline V gene are SGHRS and YFSETQ. The CDR3 has 13 residues. Trimming pared 4 bases from V and 4 bases from J, leaving 12 bases between. The CDR3 DNA is TGCGCCAGCAGCCCACTAAGCGGGTACGAGCAGTACTTC. Translated: CASSPLSGYEQYF.

This sequence joins TRBV6-5 and TRBJ2-7; 13 bases map to TRBD2. This CDR3 spans 16 amino acids. Unmatched junction bases numbered 8, after V lost 2 bases and J lost 7 bases. The V gene's germline CDR1 is MNHEY and CDR2 SVGAGI. The CDR3 protein is CASSYSSGTSGTEQYF. The DNA for the CDR3 is TGTGCCAGCAGTTACAGCTCCGGGACTAGCGGGACTGAGCAGTACTTC.

V usage is TRBV6-5 and J usage is TRBJ1-2; tentative D call: TRBD1 (6 bases). V lost 6 bases, J lost 5 bases, and 16 bases lay in between. Germline-derived CDR1 and CDR2 are MNHEY and SVGAGI. There are 14 residues in the CDR3. The CDR3 region has the DNA TGTGCCAGCAGCATAAGGGGGGGCGGGTATGGCTACACCTTC. This encodes CASSIRGGGYGYTF.

The CDR3, as DNA: TGTGCCAGCAGTAGGGAAGCGGGAGAAGAGACCCAGTACTTC. Its translation is CASSREAGEETQYF. The rearrangement uses TRBV5-4 and TRBJ2-5; TRBD2 matches at 8 bases. The CDR3 extends over 14 amino acids. The V gene's germline CDR1 is SGHNT and CDR2 YYREEE (reference sequence). Unmatched junction bases numbered 6, after V lost 5 bases and J lost 3 bases.

V is TRBV5-1 and J is TRBJ2-3, with D possibly being TRBD2 (6 bases). Germline V gene lookup returns CDR1 SGHRS and CDR2 YFSETQ. V shed 4 bases and J shed 4 bases, with 13 bases lying between them. The CDR3 length is 14 residues. This CDR3 is CASSRFSGSDTQYF. Here the CDR3 DNA reads TGCGCCAGCAGCCGGTTTAGCGGCTCAGATACGCAGTATTTT.

This chain connects TRBV18 to TRBJ2-1, with no clear D. Trimming stripped 3 bases from V and 4 bases from J, with 10 bases between. CDR1 and CDR2 from the germline V gene are KGHSH and LQKENI. The CDR3 sequence is 14 residues long. CDR3 sequence (DNA): TGTGCCAGCTCACCGCAAGACGGTTACAATGAGCAGTTCTTC. Translated, it gives CASSPQDGYNEQFF.

This chain uses TRBV7-8 with TRBJ2-5; D might be TRBD2 (5 bases). The germline V gene encodes CDR1 SGHVS and CDR2 FQNEAQ. Trimming cost V 0 bases and J 4 bases, with 12 bases left between them. This CDR3 is built from 15 residues. The CDR3 DNA is TGTGCCAGCAGCTTAGCGGGAGCCTGGGGAGAGACCCAGTACTTC. Translation gives CASSLAGAWGETQYF.

This sequence joins TRBV18 and TRBJ1-2; D call uncertain. From germline, CDR1 is KGHSH and CDR2 LQKENI. With 0 bases removed from V and 1 base from J, the gap between germline ends came to 6 bases. CDR3 length equals 14 residues. The CDR3 region has the DNA TGTGCCAGCTCACCACCGCTGCTTAACTATGGCTACACCTTC. Protein product: CASSPPLLNYGYTF.

The rearrangement uses TRBV28 and TRBJ2-1, with a tentative D call TRBD2 (6 bases). V lost 6 bases, J lost 8 bases, and 14 bases lay in between. The CDR3 sequence is 13 residues long. CDR1 and CDR2 from the germline V gene are MDHEN and SYDVKM. The CDR3 here is CASRPTSSDEQFF. For the CDR3, the DNA is TGTGCCAGCAGACCGACTAGTTCGGATGAGCAGTTCTTC.

The V gene is TRBV2, the J gene TRBJ2-1; D unresolved. Trimming removed 4 bases from V and 0 bases from J, with 13 bases in between. The CDR3 is made up of 16 amino acids. Germline V gene data show CDR1 as SNHLY and CDR2 as FYNNEI. The CDR3: CASSAPHARSYNEQFF. The CDR3 nucleotides read TGTGCCAGCAGTGCACCCCACGCGCGCTCCTACAATGAGCAGTTCTTC.

The chain recombines TRBV29-1 with TRBJ2-1; TRBD2 aligns across 9 bases. The V and J ends lost 6 bases and 5 bases, in that order; junction bases with no gene match: 20. The germline V gene has CDR1 SQVTM and CDR2 ANQGSEA. The CDR3 spans 18 residues. CDR3 protein: CSVQIYFRAGGPNNEQFF. The CDR3 bases are TGCAGCGTCCAGATATATTTCCGGGCGGGAGGGCCCAACAATGAGCAGTTCTTC.

V gene TRBV30 combines with J gene TRBJ1-5; 7 nucleotides agree with TRBD1. CDR1 is GTSNPN, CDR2 SVGIG, per germline (reference sequence). The CDR3 length is 13 residues. V lost 3 bases, J lost 1 base, and 0 bases stayed unmatched. The CDR3 nucleotides are TGTGCCTGGAGAGGGGGCAGCAATCAGCCCCAGCATTTT. As protein: CAWRGGSNQPQHF.

V and J are TRBV14 and TRBJ2-3; 13 bases fit TRBD2. V shed 4 bases and J 3 bases; nucleotides not matched to a gene: 4. Germline V gene data show CDR1 as SGHDN and CDR2 as FVKESK. The CDR3 loop spans 16 amino acids. The CDR3 region has the DNA TGTGCCAGCAGCCGAAGACTAGCGGGAGGAACAGATACGCAGTATTTT. It specifies CASSRRLAGGTDTQYF.